A selection of T cell receptor beta chains follows, all from one sample in a study of control samples from healthy donors and cancer patients. The protocol was immunoSEQ multiplex PCR, while the TCRdb copy is restricted to in-frame clones and leaves out a portion. The sample contains 170,000 or so clones, 94% of which appear only once. What was sequenced was blood. All receptors derive from a woman aged 18-29 years in good health. Each CDR3 is given with its conserved first and last residue. D genes are given only for firm matches. Clone size is not always given. Where it is, it says once, few, many or a class for expanded clones.

v_call	j_call	d_call	clone_size	cdr3_aa	cdr3_nt
TRBV18	TRBJ2-2	TRBD2	once	CASSRSGTINTGELFF	TGTGCCAGCTCCCGATCCGGGACTATTAACACCGGGGAGCTGTTTTTT
TRBV11-2	TRBJ1-2	TRBD1	.	CASSLTGVSSYGYTF	TGTGCCAGCAGCCTAACAGGGGTTTCAAGCTATGGCTACACCTTC
TRBV10-3	TRBJ2-6	TRBD1	few	CAISKTGHGGSGANVLTF	TGTGCCATCAGTAAGACAGGGCACGGAGGCTCTGGGGCCAACGTCCTGACTTTC
TRBV7-2	TRBJ1-1	.	.	CASSFRDNTEAFF	TGTGCCAGCAGCTTTCGGGACAACACTGAAGCTTTCTTT
TRBV9	TRBJ1-1	.	.	CASSVGGGYTEAFF	TGTGCCAGCAGCGTAGGTGGGGGTTACACTGAAGCTTTCTTT
TRBV6-5	TRBJ2-5	.	.	CASSYNRGRETQYF	TGTGCCAGCAGTTATAATAGGGGGAGAGAGACCCAGTACTTC
TRBV21-1	TRBJ1-1	.	.	CASSKVHGQGKSVF	TGTGCCAGCAGCAAAGTCCACGGGCAGGGGAAGTCTGTCTTT
TRBV28	TRBJ1-5	TRBD1	once	CASSTGQGPSQPQHF	TGTGCCAGCAGTACTGGACAGGGCCCCTCTCAGCCCCAGCATTTT
TRBV3-1/TRBV3-2	TRBJ2-5	.	.	CASSQDGGRRGETQYF	TGTGCCAGCAGCCAAGATGGCGGCCGGAGGGGAGAGACCCAGTACTTC
TRBV10-3	TRBJ2-1	.	.	CAIRGTDNNEQFF	TGTGCCATCCGGGGGACAGACAACAACGAGCAGTTCTTC